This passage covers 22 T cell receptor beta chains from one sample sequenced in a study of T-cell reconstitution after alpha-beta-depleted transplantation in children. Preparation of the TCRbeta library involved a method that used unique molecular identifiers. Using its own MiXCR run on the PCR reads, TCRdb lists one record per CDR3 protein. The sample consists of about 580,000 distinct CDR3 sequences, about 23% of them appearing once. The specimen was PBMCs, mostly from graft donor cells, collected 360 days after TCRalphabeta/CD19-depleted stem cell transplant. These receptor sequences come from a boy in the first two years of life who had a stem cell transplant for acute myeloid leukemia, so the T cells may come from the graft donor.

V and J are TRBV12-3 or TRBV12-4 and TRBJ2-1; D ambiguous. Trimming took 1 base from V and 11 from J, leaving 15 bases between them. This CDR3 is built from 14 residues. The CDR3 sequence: CASSLEKGYSQQFF. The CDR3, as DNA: TGTGCCAGCAGTTTAGAGAAAGGCTACTCGCAGCAGTTCTTC.

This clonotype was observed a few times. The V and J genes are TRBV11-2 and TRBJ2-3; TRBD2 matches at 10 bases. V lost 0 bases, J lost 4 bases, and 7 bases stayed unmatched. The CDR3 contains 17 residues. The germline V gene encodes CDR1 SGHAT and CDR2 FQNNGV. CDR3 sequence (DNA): TGTGCCAGCAGCTTAGATCAGGCTAGCGGGGGCGCAGATACGCAGTATTTT. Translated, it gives CASSLDQASGGADTQYF.

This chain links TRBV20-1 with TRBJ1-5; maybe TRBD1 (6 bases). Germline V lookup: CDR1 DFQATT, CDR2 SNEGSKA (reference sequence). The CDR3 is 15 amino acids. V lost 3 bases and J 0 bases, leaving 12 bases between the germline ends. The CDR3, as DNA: TGCAGTGCTAGGCGGGCAGGGGCTAGCAATCAGCCCCAGCATTTT. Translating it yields CSARRAGASNQPQHF.

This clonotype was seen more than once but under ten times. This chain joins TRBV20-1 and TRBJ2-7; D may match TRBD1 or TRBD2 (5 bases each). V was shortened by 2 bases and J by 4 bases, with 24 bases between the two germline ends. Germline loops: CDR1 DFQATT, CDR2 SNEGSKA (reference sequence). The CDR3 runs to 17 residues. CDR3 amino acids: CSARSPTQPGPEYEQYF. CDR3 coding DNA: TGCAGTGCTAGATCCCCGACCCAACCGGGACCCGAGTACGAGCAGTACTTC.

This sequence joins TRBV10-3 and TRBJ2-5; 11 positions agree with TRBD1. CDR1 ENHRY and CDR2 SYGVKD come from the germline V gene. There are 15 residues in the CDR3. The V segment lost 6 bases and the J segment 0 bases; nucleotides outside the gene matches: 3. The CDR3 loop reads CAIRGDRGDQETQYF. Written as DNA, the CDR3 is TGTGCCATCAGAGGGGACAGGGGGGACCAAGAGACCCAGTACTTC.

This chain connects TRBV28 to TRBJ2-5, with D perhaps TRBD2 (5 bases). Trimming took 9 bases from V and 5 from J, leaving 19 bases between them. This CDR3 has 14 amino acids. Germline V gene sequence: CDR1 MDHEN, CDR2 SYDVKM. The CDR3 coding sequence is TGTGCCAGTAGAGGCGGGTACATTCGGGAGACCCAGTACTTC. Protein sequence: CASRGGYIRETQYF.

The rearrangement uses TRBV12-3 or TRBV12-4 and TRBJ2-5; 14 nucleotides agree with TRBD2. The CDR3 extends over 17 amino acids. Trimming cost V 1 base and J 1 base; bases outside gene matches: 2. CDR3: CASSLGTSGGPQETQYF. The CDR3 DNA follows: TGTGCCAGCAGTTTAGGGACTAGCGGGGGGCCCCAAGAGACCCAGTACTTC.

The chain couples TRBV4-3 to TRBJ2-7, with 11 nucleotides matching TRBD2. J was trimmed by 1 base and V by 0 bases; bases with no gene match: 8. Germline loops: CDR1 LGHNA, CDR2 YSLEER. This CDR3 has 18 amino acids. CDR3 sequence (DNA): TGCGCCAGCAGCCAAGATGGGACTAGCGGTTCTTTTTCCTACGAGCAGTACTTC. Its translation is CASSQDGTSGSFSYEQYF.

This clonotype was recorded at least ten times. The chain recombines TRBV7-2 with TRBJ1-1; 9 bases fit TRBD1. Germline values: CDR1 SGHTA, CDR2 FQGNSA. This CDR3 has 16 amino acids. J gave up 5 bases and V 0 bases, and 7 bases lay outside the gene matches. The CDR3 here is CASSLAGDRVVTEAFF. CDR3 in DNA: TGTGCCAGCAGCTTAGCGGGGGACAGGGTTGTAACTGAAGCTTTCTTT.

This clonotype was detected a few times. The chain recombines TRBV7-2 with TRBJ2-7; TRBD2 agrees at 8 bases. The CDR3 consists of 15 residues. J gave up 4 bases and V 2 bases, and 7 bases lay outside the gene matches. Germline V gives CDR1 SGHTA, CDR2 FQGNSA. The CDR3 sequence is CASSLWTGGAYEQYV. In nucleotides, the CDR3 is TGTGCCAGCAGCTTATGGACGGGGGGGGCATACGAGCAGTACGTC.

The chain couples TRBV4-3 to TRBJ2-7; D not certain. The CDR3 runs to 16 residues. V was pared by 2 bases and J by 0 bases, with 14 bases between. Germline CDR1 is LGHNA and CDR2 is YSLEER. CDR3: CASSQNPQDSSYEQYF. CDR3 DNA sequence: TGCGCCAGCAGCCAAAACCCTCAAGATAGCTCCTACGAGCAGTACTTC.

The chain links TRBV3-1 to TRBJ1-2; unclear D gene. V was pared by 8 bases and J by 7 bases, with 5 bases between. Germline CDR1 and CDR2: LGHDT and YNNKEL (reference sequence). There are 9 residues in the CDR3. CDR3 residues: CASGSGYTF. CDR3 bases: TGTGCCAGCGGATCTGGCTACACCTTC.

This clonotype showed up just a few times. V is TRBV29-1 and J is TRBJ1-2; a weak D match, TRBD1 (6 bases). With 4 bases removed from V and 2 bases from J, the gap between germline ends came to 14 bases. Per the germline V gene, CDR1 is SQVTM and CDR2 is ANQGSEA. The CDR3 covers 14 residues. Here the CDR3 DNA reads TGCAGCGTTGTTGGACAGCGACCAAACTATGGCTACACCTTC. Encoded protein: CSVVGQRPNYGYTF.

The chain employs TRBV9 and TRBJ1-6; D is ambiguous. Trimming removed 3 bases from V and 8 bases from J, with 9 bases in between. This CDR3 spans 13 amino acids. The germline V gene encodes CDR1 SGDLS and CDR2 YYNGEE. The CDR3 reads CASSASGYSPLHF. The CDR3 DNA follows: TGTGCCAGCAGCGCCTCGGGGTATTCACCCCTCCACTTT.

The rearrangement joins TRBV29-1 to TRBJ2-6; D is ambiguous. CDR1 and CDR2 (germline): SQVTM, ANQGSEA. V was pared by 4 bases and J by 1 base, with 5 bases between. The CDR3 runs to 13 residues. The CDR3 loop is CSVVVSGANVLTF. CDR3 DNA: TGCAGCGTTGTCGTATCTGGGGCCAACGTCCTGACTTTC.

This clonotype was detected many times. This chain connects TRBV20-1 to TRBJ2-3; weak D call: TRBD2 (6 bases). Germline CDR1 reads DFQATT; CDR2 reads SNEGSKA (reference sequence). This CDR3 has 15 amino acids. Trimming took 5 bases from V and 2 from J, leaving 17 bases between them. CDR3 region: CSAPLPRGYTDTQYF. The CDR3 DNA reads TGCAGTGCTCCCTTGCCGCGGGGTTACACAGATACGCAGTATTTT.

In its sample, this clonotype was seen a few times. CDR3 nucleotides: TGTGCCAGCAGCCGAACCGCGGGGAATCAAGAGACCCAGTACTTC. It codes for CASSRTAGNQETQYF. The rearrangement uses TRBV11-2 and TRBJ2-5, with a tentative D call TRBD2 (6 bases). The CDR3 sequence is 15 residues long. The germline V gene has CDR1 SGHAT and CDR2 FQNNGV. Trimming removed 5 bases from V and 2 bases from J, with 15 bases in between.

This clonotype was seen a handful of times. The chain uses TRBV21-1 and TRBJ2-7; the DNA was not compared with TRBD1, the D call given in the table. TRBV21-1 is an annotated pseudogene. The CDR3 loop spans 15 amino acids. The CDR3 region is CASSPRPGQGYEQYV. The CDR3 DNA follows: TGTGCCAGCAGCCCCCGTCCGGGACAGGGATACGAGCAGTACGTC.

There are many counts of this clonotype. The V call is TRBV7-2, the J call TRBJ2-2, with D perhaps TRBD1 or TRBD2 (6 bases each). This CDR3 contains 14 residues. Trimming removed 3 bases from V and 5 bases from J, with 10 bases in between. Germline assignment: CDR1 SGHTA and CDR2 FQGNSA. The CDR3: CASSLGGWTGELFF. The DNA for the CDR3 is TGTGCCAGCAGCTTGGGGGGCTGGACCGGGGAGCTGTTTTTT. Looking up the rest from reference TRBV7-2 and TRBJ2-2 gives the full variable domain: GAGVSQSPSNKVTEKGKDVELRCDPISGHTALYWYRQSLGQGLEFLIYFQGNSAPDKSGLPSDRFSAERTGGSVSTLTIQRTQQEDSAVYLCASSLGGWTGELFFGEGSRLTVL.

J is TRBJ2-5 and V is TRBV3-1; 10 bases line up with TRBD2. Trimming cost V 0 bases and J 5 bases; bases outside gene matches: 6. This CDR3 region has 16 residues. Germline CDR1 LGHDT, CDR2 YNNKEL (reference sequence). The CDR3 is CASSQDRASGGETQYF. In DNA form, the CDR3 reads TGTGCCAGCAGCCAAGATCGGGCTAGCGGGGGTGAGACCCAGTACTTC.

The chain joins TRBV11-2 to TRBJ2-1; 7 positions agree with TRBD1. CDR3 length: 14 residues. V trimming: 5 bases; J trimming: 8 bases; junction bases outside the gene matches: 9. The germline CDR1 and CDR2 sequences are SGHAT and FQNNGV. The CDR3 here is CASSPLTGADEQFF. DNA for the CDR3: TGTGCCAGCAGCCCGCTCACAGGGGCCGATGAGCAGTTCTTC.

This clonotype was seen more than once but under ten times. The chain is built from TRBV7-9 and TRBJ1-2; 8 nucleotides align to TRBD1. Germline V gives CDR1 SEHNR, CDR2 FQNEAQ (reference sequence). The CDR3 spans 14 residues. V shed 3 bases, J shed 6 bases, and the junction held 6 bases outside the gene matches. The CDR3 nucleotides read TGTGCCAGCAGCTTCGACGGACAGGGTGATGGCTACACCTTC. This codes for CASSFDGQGDGYTF.